Shown below are 21 T cell receptor beta chains from a single sample sequenced in a study of blood T cell repertoires in COVID-19. The data were produced by immunoSEQ multiplex PCR, yet TCRdb's version contains in-frame clones alone and is incomplete. The data hold 100,000 to 150,000 clones, with over 75% observed a single time. Sample: peripheral blood. All receptors come from a woman between 55 and 75 years old with acute or convalescent COVID-19.

The chain uses TRBV23-1 and TRBJ1-4; possibly TRBD1 for D (5 bases). TRBV23-1 is annotated as an ORF whose role is uncertain. The CDR3 runs 14 residues. Deletions cut 7 bases from V and 7 bases from J, with 16 bases between. The DNA of the CDR3 is TGCGCCAGCATACGACAGCGTTCTGGTGAAAAACTGTTTTTT. Residues: CASIRQRSGEKLFF.

The CDR3 protein is CASSKLSGINGNTIYF. The CDR3 coding sequence is TGTGCCAGCAGCAAATTGTCCGGGATAAACGGAAACACCATATATTTT. This sequence joins TRBV21-1 and TRBJ1-3. TRBV21-1 corresponds to a pseudogene. This CDR3 spans 16 amino acids.

This chain links TRBV7-3 with TRBJ1-1, with TRBD1 matching over 8 bases. This CDR3 has 13 residues. V lost 5 bases to trimming and J lost 7 bases; unmatched junction nucleotides: 6. In germline, CDR1 is SGHTA, CDR2 FQGTGA. The CDR3 here is CASSPRGTGEAFF. The CDR3 DNA reads as TGTGCCAGCAGCCCCCGCGGGACAGGTGAAGCTTTCTTT.

The chain uses TRBV25-1 and TRBJ1-1; D remains ambiguous. Germline loops: CDR1 MGHDK, CDR2 SYGVNS. The CDR3 is 12 amino acids. V shed 2 bases and J shed 5 bases, with 6 bases lying between them. Here the CDR3 DNA reads TGTGCCAGCAGTGAAGACGGGACTGAAGCTTTCTTT. Its protein is CASSEDGTEAFF.

The chain couples TRBV4-1 to TRBJ2-7; perhaps TRBD2 as D (5 bases). The ends were cut back, 4 bases at V and 3 bases at J, with 7 bases in the middle. The CDR3 runs 12 residues. CDR1 and CDR2 (germline): MGHRA, YSYEKL. Here the CDR3 DNA reads TGCGCCAGCAGCCCCGGAGGCTACGAGCAGTACTTC. Translation: CASSPGGYEQYF.

The sample holds one count of this clone. V gene TRBV29-1 combines with J gene TRBJ2-3; 8 bases are shared with TRBD2. CDR1 SQVTM and CDR2 ANQGSEA come from the germline V gene. The CDR3 has 15 amino acids. Trimming at V came to 3 bases and at J to 0 bases, leaving 5 bases not matched to a gene. The CDR3 bases are TGCAGCGTTGACGGGGGGGTTTCTAGCACAGATACGCAGTATTTT. This translates into CSVDGGVSSTDTQYF.

This clone showed up just a few times. The rearrangement uses TRBV16 and TRBJ1-1, with D possibly being TRBD1 (5 bases). From germline, CDR1 is KGHSY and CDR2 FQNENV. Trimming took off 6 bases at V and 6 bases at J, with 20 bases between the two ends. This CDR3 spans 15 amino acids. CDR3 residues: CASSQSRTGYAEAFF. CDR3 sequence (DNA): TGTGCCAGCAGTCAGAGTCGTACAGGCTATGCTGAAGCTTTCTTT.

V and J are TRBV5-1 and TRBJ2-5, with 8 nucleotides matching TRBD1. CDR1 is SGHRS and CDR2 is YFSETQ in the germline V gene. This CDR3 contains 12 residues. V lost 3 bases, J lost 10 bases, and 5 bases stayed unmatched. The CDR3 sequence: CASSYDRGGQYF. The DNA for the CDR3 is TGCGCCAGCAGCTACGACAGGGGCGGCCAGTACTTC.

The chain links TRBV5-5 to TRBJ2-1, with D tentatively TRBD1 (6 bases). V was trimmed by 4 bases and J by 1 base, leaving 9 bases between them. Germline CDR1 is SGHKS and CDR2 is YYEKEE (reference sequence). The length of the CDR3 is 14 residues. The CDR3 coding sequence is TGTGCCAGCAGCCTACAGGGTTCCTACAATGAGCAGTTCTTC. Amino acids: CASSLQGSYNEQFF.

The rearrangement links TRBV18 to TRBJ2-5, with a possible D match to TRBD1 (6 bases). In germline, CDR1 is KGHSH, CDR2 LQKENI. The CDR3 loop spans 16 amino acids. The V gene lost 2 bases and the J gene lost 6 bases, with 19 bases spanning the gap. The CDR3: CASSPATGIGDKTQYF. CDR3 bases: TGTGCCAGCTCACCAGCTACAGGGATCGGCGATAAGACCCAGTACTTC.

The rearrangement links TRBV7-9 to TRBJ1-2, with D tentatively TRBD1 (5 bases). Germline-derived CDR1 and CDR2 are SEHNR and FQNEAQ (reference sequence). The V gene lost 4 bases and the J gene lost 8 bases, with 11 bases spanning the gap. The CDR3 runs 12 residues. The CDR3 sequence is CASSSGGWGYTF. CDR3 nucleotides: TGTGCCAGCAGCTCCGGGGGATGGGGCTACACCTTC.

This clone was seen a single time. CDR3 residues: CAIGNQPQHF. CDR3 nucleotide sequence: TGTGCCATCGGCAATCAGCCCCAGCATTTT. The rearrangement uses TRBV28 and TRBJ1-5; D is unclear. Deletions cut 10 bases from V and 2 bases from J, with 3 bases between. This CDR3 is built from 10 residues. Germline V gives CDR1 MDHEN, CDR2 SYDVKM.

This clone was seen a handful of times. As DNA, the CDR3 is TGTGCCAGCAGCCACGGGAACAGGGTTGGCAATCAGCCCCAGCATTTT. Amino acid sequence: CASSHGNRVGNQPQHF. The J gene is TRBJ1-5, the V gene TRBV7-8; D may be TRBD1 (6 bases). The length of the CDR3 is 16 residues. Germline CDR1 reads SGHVS; CDR2 reads FQNEAQ. V was trimmed by 5 bases and J by 2 bases, leaving 16 bases between them.

The rearrangement links TRBV27 to TRBJ2-7, with 11 bases matching TRBD2. CDR1 and CDR2 from the germline V gene are MNHEY and SMNVEV (reference sequence). V trimming: 6 bases; J trimming: 3 bases; junction bases outside the gene matches: 10. This CDR3 has 16 residues. The DNA of the CDR3 is TGTGCCAGCAGGGTCCTGACTGGGACTAGCGGCTACGAGCAGTACTTC. It is translated as CASRVLTGTSGYEQYF.

The chain joins TRBV11-2 to TRBJ1-1; TRBD1 aligns across 7 bases. The CDR3 has 15 amino acids. V dropped 6 bases and J dropped 5; count of bases not matched to a gene: 12. CDR1 and CDR2 from the germline V gene are SGHAT and FQNNGV. CDR3 amino acids: CASSYGTRGQTEAFF. CDR3 DNA: TGTGCCAGCAGTTACGGGACTAGGGGGCAAACTGAAGCTTTCTTT.

The chain joins TRBV19 to TRBJ2-5, with TRBD2 matching over 7 bases. The CDR3 is made up of 15 amino acids. The J segment lost 2 bases and the V segment lost 4 bases, leaving 7 bases of the junction unmatched. Germline CDR1 is LNHDA and CDR2 is SQIVND (reference sequence). CDR3 DNA sequence: TGTGCCAGTAGTACCACTCTCGGGGGGCAAGAGACCCAGTACTTC. Its protein is CASSTTLGGQETQYF.

The CDR3 DNA follows: TGCGCCAGCAGCTCTACAGGGGGGGTGGAGACCCAGTACTTC. It codes for CASSSTGGVETQYF. The chain recombines TRBV5-1 with TRBJ2-5, with a possible D match to TRBD1 (8 bases). The germline gives CDR1 SGHRS, CDR2 YFSETQ. V lost 3 bases and J lost 5, with 14 bases in between. The CDR3 is 14 residues long.

This chain links TRBV15 with TRBJ1-2; D ambiguous. In germline, CDR1 is LNHNV, CDR2 YYDKDF (reference sequence). CDR3 length: 15 residues. Trimming pared 0 bases from V and 8 bases from J, leaving 16 bases between. The CDR3 nucleotides read TGTGCCACCAGCAGAGATCAGCGCGGCCTAGTCGGCTACACCTTC. It yields the protein CATSRDQRGLVGYTF.

The genes are TRBV5-5 and TRBJ1-1; tentative D call: TRBD1 (6 bases). From germline, CDR1 is SGHKS and CDR2 YYEKEE (reference sequence). The CDR3 runs 15 residues. Between the trimmed V and J ends, which lost 4 bases and 3 bases, there was a span of 16 bases. For the CDR3, the DNA is TGTGCCAGCAGCAGCGGCGGGGGCGCGTACACTGAAGCTTTCTTT. This sequence encodes CASSSGGGAYTEAFF.

This clone was found a few times. The CDR3 nucleotides are TGTGCCAGCAGCTACCAACTTGTGCAGGGAAACACAGATACGCAGTATTTT. Translating it yields CASSYQLVQGNTDTQYF. The chain links TRBV11-3 to TRBJ2-3, with TRBD1 as a possible D gene (5 bases). Trimming left V 4 bases short and J 2 bases short, with 19 bases between. Germline V lookup: CDR1 SGHNT, CDR2 YENEEA. The CDR3 length is 17 residues.

This chain connects TRBV27 to TRBJ2-3; a weak D match, TRBD1 (6 bases). The CDR3 extends over 15 amino acids. V was trimmed by 6 bases and J by 3 bases, leaving 16 bases between them. Germline CDR1 MNHEY, CDR2 SMNVEV (reference sequence). CDR3 amino acids: CASRGWGHTTDTQYF. The CDR3 coding sequence is TGTGCCAGCAGGGGCTGGGGACATACTACAGATACGCAGTATTTT.